The 18 T cell receptor beta chains below were found in one sample sequenced in a study of long-term antiretroviral therapy in people with HIV. Sequencing used immunoSEQ v3.0 at survey level. The protocol was immunoSEQ multiplex PCR, while the TCRdb copy is restricted to in-frame clones and leaves out a portion. In the table there are under 20,000 clones, 79% of which are singletons. The material was unsorted PBMCs, obtained at the start of antiretroviral therapy, before treatment. These receptors came from a man younger than 35 with HIV.

This clone was found once. The chain links TRBV5-4 to TRBJ1-4, with 9 bases matching TRBD1. Germline loops: CDR1 SGHNT, CDR2 YYREEE (reference sequence). The length of the CDR3 is 15 residues. V gave up 1 base and J gave up 7 bases; unmatched junction bases: 5. CDR3 amino acids: CASSLKRQGGEKLFF. As DNA, the CDR3 is TGTGCCAGCAGCTTGAAAAGACAGGGGGGTGAAAAACTGTTTTTT.

This clone was recorded only once. V and J are TRBV28 and TRBJ2-1, with 10 nucleotides matching TRBD2. The trim removed 7 bases at V and 7 bases at J, leaving 10 bases unmatched. Per germline, CDR1 MDHEN and CDR2 SYDVKM. This CDR3 has 15 amino acids. CDR3 sequence (DNA): TGTGCCAGCATCCGGACTAGCGGAAACCTAAATGAGCAGTTCTTC. As protein: CASIRTSGNLNEQFF.

V usage is TRBV7-2 and J usage is TRBJ2-1, with no clear D. The germline CDR1 and CDR2 sequences are SGHTA and FQGNSA. The length of the CDR3 is 14 residues. Trimming stripped 7 bases from V and 4 bases from J, with 14 bases between. Here the CDR3 DNA reads TGTGCCAGCAACCCCTCCCAAGGATACAATGAGCAGTTCTTC. This sequence encodes CASNPSQGYNEQFF.

The table lists this clone with a few counts. The V call is TRBV2, the J call TRBJ2-7; 7 nucleotides match TRBD2. CDR3 length: 13 residues. Germline CDR1 SNHLY, CDR2 FYNNEI. J was trimmed by 2 bases and V by 7 bases; bases with no gene match: 5. CDR3 in DNA: TGTGCCAGCACCGGGGGGAGGACCTACGAGCAGTACTTC. Translated: CASTGGRTYEQYF.

The chain joins TRBV7-6 to TRBJ2-7; 7 bases fit TRBD1. The CDR3 is 16 amino acids. V gave up 4 bases and J gave up 2 bases; unmatched junction bases: 11. Per the germline V gene, CDR1 is SGHVS and CDR2 is FNYEAQ. The CDR3: CASSSDRLTGTYEQYF. The DNA for the CDR3 is TGTGCCAGCAGCTCCGACCGACTGACAGGGACCTACGAGCAGTACTTC.

This clone was observed a single time. The chain links TRBV5-1 to TRBJ2-7, with D uncertain. This CDR3 is 15 amino acids long. CDR1 is SGHRS and CDR2 is YFSETQ in the germline V gene. Deletions cut 4 bases from V and 7 bases from J, with 21 bases between. The DNA of the CDR3 is TGCGCCAGCAGCCCCCTGAGACTGACGGCCCGGGAGCAGTACTTC. It translates to CASSPLRLTAREQYF.

The rearrangement joins TRBV28 to TRBJ1-1; 9 bases line up with TRBD1. This CDR3 has 16 amino acids. J was trimmed by 1 base and V by 10 bases; bases with no gene match: 13. CDR1 MDHEN and CDR2 SYDVKM come from the germline V gene. The CDR3 region is CATNYRDRAKNTEAFF. Written as DNA, the CDR3 is TGTGCCACCAATTACCGGGACAGGGCAAAGAACACTGAAGCTTTCTTT.

V and J are TRBV29-1 and TRBJ2-7; perhaps TRBD2 as D (6 bases). The CDR3 extends over 13 amino acids. V lost 6 bases, J lost 5 bases, and 17 bases lay in between. From germline, CDR1 is SQVTM and CDR2 ANQGSEA. The DNA for the CDR3 is TGCAGCGTAACGGGACTCCTAGGGGACGAGCAGTACTTC. Translating it yields CSVTGLLGDEQYF.

The V call is TRBV29-1, the J call TRBJ2-7, with D tentatively TRBD2 (6 bases). Trimming shortened V by 6 bases and J by 3 bases, and 15 bases separated the two germline ends. Germline V gene lookup returns CDR1 SQVTM and CDR2 ANQGSEA. This CDR3 has 13 residues. CDR3 sequence reads: CSVLGLDSYEQYF. The CDR3 DNA reads as TGCAGCGTCTTGGGACTCGACAGCTACGAGCAGTACTTC.

This clone was seen more than once but under ten times. The chain is built from TRBV6-5 and TRBJ1-2; tentatively, D is TRBD1 (5 bases). Trimming left V 5 bases short and J 3 bases short, with 16 bases between. Germline V gives CDR1 MNHEY, CDR2 SVGAGI. This CDR3 comprises 15 residues. CDR3 nucleotides: TGTGCCAGCAGTATTTCTGGGGGGGGATACTATGGCTACACCTTC. It codes for CASSISGGGYYGYTF.

This rearrangement joins TRBV19 to TRBJ2-7; no firm D call. Deletions cut 6 bases from V and 1 base from J, with 7 bases between. Germline V gives CDR1 LNHDA, CDR2 SQIVND (reference sequence). This CDR3 contains 12 residues. The CDR3 spells CASSSVSYEQYF. The CDR3, as DNA: TGTGCCAGTAGCTCGGTGTCCTACGAGCAGTACTTC.

The genes are TRBV7-6 and TRBJ2-1, with TRBD2 matching over 7 bases. This CDR3 has 16 residues. Germline trimming cut 1 base from V and 3 bases from J; bases unmatched to any gene: 6. The germline V gene encodes CDR1 SGHVS and CDR2 FNYEAQ. The CDR3 sequence: CASSLVVLAVYNEQFF. In DNA, the CDR3 is TGTGCCAGCAGCTTAGTCGTTCTAGCGGTCTACAATGAGCAGTTCTTC. The full variable domain, completed using reference TRBV7-6 and TRBJ2-1, is GAGVSQSPRYKVTKRGQDVALRCDPISGHVSLYWYRQALGQGPEFLTYFNYEAQQDKSGLPNDRFSAERPEGSISTLTIQRTEQRDSAMYRCASSLVVLAVYNEQFFGPGTRLTVL.

The genes are TRBV20-1 and TRBJ1-4; D unresolved. This CDR3 is built from 11 residues. Germline CDR1 reads DFQATT; CDR2 reads SNEGSKA (reference sequence). V gave up 3 bases and J gave up 3 bases, with 2 bases separating them. The CDR3, as DNA: TGCAGTGCTAGTCCTAATGAAAAACTGTTTTTT. It codes for CSASPNEKLFF.

For the CDR3, the DNA is TGTGCCAGCACCTTGGGACAGACGGGCTATGGCTACACCTTC. Amino acid sequence: CASTLGQTGYGYTF. The chain has TRBV28 and TRBJ1-2; 7 nucleotides line up with TRBD1. Trimming at V came to 7 bases and at J to 4 bases, leaving 9 bases not matched to a gene. The germline gives CDR1 MDHEN, CDR2 SYDVKM. The CDR3 is made up of 14 amino acids.

The J gene is TRBJ1-2, the V gene TRBV7-8; D is possibly TRBD1 (5 bases). V lost 6 bases and J 8 bases, leaving 16 bases between the germline ends. The CDR3 extends over 13 amino acids. Germline-derived CDR1 and CDR2 are SGHVS and FQNEAQ. The CDR3: CASSFGGKGGYTF. The CDR3 DNA reads as TGTGCCAGCAGTTTCGGGGGGAAGGGAGGCTACACCTTC.

This clone was picked up a small number of times. The chain uses TRBV11-2 and TRBJ2-7, with TRBD2 matching 8 bases. Unmatched junction bases numbered 11, after V lost 1 base and J lost 0 bases. Germline loops: CDR1 SGHAT, CDR2 FQNNGV. This CDR3 contains 18 residues. This CDR3 reads CASSLVTGGGVASYEQYF. As DNA, the CDR3 is TGTGCCAGCAGCTTAGTGACGGGAGGGGGAGTCGCCTCCTACGAGCAGTACTTC.

The J gene is TRBJ2-1, the V gene TRBV6-5, with D perhaps matching TRBD2 (7 bases). Trimming took off 5 bases at V and 2 bases at J, with 13 bases between the two ends. CDR3 size: 15 residues. Germline lookup yields CDR1 MNHEY and CDR2 SVGAGI. The DNA of the CDR3 is TGTGCCAGCAGTAAAGGAGGGGGGGCCTACAATGAGCAGTTCTTC. Amino acids: CASSKGGGAYNEQFF.

This chain connects TRBV5-1 to TRBJ2-7, with D perhaps matching TRBD2 (5 bases). The length of the CDR3 is 14 residues. Trimming shortened V by 6 bases and J by 2 bases, and 15 bases separated the two germline ends. Germline-derived CDR1 and CDR2 are SGHRS and YFSETQ. CDR3 protein: CASTSDFPPYEQYF. As DNA, the CDR3 is TGCGCCAGCACCTCGGACTTCCCGCCCTACGAGCAGTACTTC.